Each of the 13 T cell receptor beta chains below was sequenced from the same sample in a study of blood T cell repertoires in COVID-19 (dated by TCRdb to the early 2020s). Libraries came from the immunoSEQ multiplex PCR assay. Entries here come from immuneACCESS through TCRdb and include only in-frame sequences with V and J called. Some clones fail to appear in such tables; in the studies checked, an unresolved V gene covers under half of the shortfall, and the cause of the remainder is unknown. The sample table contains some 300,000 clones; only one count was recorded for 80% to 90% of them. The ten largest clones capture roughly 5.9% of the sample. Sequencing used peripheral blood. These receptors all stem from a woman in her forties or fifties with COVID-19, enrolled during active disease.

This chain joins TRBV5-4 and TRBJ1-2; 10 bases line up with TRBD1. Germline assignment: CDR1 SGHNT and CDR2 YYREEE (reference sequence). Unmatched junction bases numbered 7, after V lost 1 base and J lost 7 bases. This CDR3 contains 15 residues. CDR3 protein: CASSLSGDRGVGYTF. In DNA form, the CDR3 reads TGTGCCAGCAGCTTGAGCGGGGACAGGGGAGTTGGCTACACCTTC.

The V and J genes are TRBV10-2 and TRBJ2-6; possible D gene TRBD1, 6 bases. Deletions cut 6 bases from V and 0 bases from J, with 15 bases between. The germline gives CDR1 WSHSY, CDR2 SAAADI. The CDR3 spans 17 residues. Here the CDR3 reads CASRGAQGISGANVLTF. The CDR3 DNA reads TGCGCCAGCAGGGGGGCGCAGGGGATCTCTGGGGCCAACGTCCTGACTTTC.

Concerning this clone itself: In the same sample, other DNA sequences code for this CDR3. The CDR3 DNA is TGCGCCAGCAGCTTGGGCGGGACTGGGGCCTACGAGCAGTACTTC. This translates into CASSLGGTGAYEQYF. The rearrangement joins TRBV5-1 to TRBJ2-7, with a possible D match to TRBD2 (6 bases). This CDR3 comprises 15 residues. Between the trimmed V and J ends, which lost 0 bases and 2 bases, there was a span of 12 bases. The germline V gene has CDR1 SGHRS and CDR2 YFSETQ.

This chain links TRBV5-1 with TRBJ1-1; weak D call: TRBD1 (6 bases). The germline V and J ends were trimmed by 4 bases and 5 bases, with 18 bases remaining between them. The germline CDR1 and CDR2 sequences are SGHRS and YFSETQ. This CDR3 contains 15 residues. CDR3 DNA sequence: TGCGCCAGCAGCCCCGAGGGGGGGCGAGGGACTGAAGCTTTCTTT. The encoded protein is CASSPEGGRGTEAFF.

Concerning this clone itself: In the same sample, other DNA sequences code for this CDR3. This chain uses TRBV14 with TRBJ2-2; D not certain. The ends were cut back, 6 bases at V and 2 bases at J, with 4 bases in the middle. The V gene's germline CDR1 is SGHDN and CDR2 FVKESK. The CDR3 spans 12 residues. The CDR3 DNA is TGTGCCAGCAGTCTAAACACCGGGGAGCTGTTTTTT. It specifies CASSLNTGELFF.

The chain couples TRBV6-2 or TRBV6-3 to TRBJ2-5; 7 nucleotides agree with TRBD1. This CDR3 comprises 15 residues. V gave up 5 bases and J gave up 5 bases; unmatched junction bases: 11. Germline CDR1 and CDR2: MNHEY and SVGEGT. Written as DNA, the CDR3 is TGTGCCAGCAGTACGACAGGGATGGCTTCTGAGACCCAGTACTTC. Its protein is CASSTTGMASETQYF.

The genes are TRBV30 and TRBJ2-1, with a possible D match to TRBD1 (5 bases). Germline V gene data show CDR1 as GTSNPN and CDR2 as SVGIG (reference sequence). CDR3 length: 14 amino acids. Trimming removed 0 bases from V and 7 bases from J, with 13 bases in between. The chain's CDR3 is CAWSVRSGWNEQFF. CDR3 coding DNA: TGTGCCTGGAGTGTACGGTCAGGGTGGAATGAGCAGTTCTTC.

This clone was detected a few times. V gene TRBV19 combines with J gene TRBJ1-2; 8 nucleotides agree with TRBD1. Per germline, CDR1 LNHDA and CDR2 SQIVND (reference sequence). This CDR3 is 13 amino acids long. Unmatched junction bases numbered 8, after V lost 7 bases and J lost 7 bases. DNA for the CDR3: TGTGCCAGTAACGACAGGGGACCGGGTGGCTACACCTTC. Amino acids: CASNDRGPGGYTF. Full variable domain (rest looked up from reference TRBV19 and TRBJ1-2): DGGITQSPKYLFRKEGQNVTLSCEQNLNHDAMYWYRQDPGQGLRLIYYSQIVNDFQKGDIAEGYSVSREKKESFPLTVTSAQKNPTAFYLCASNDRGPGGYTFGSGTRLTVV.

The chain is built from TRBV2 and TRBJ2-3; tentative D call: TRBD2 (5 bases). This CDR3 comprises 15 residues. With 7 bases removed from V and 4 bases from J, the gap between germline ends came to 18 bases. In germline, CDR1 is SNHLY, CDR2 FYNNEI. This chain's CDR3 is CASTVGLVGPDTQYF. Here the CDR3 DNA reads TGTGCCAGCACGGTTGGACTGGTGGGCCCAGATACGCAGTATTTT.

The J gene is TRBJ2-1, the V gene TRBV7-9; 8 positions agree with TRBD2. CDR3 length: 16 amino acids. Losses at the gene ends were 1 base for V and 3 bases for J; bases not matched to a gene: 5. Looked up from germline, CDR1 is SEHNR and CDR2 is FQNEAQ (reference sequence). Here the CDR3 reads CASSLGYSGSYNEQFF. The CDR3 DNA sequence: TGTGCCAGCAGCTTAGGCTACAGCGGGAGCTACAATGAGCAGTTCTTC.

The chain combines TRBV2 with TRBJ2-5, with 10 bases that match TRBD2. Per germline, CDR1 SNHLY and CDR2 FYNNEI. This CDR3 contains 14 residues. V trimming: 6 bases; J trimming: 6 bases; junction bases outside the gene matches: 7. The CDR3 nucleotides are TGTGCCAGCAGAGCTCCAGCGGGGGGGAAGACCCAGTACTTC. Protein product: CASRAPAGGKTQYF.

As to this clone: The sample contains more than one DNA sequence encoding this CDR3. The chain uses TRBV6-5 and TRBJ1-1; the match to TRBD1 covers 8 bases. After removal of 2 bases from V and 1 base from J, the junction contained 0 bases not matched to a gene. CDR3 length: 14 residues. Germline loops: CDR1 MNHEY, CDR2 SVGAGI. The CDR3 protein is CASSYDRGNTEAFF. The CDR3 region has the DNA TGTGCCAGCAGTTACGACAGGGGGAACACTGAAGCTTTCTTT.

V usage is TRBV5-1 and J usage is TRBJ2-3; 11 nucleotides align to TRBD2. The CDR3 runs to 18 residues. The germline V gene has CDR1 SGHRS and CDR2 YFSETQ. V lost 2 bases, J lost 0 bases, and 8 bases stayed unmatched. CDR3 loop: CASSFGLAGTTSTDTQYF. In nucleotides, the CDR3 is TGCGCCAGCAGCTTTGGACTAGCGGGCACAACTAGCACAGATACGCAGTATTTT.